This is a list of T cell receptor beta chains from one sample in a study of Ad26.COV2.S vaccination and SARS-CoV-2 variants. Using immunoSEQ multiplex PCR, the repertoire was profiled, and TCRdb retains in-frame clones only, with some absent. The sample holds fewer than 400,000 clones; about 88% are singletons and the top ten take under 2%. The specimen comprised peripheral blood, sampled in a trial of Ad26.COV2.S vaccine versus placebo. Every receptor here comes from a person between 18 and 60 years old who received the Ad26.COV2.S COVID-19 vaccine or a placebo. The CDR3 runs from the conserved cysteine through the conserved F or W. A D gene is named only where the DNA matches it firmly. The size entry is marked missing in some rows and otherwise reads once, few, many or a size class.

>TRBJ2-7|NA|TRBV3-1/TRBV3-2|NA
CASSHGTSYYEQYF
TGTGCCTCCAGCCACGGGACTTCCTACTACGAGCAGTACTTC
>TRBJ2-5|once|TRBV6-5|NA
CAINPKEETQYF
TGTGCCATTAATCCCAAGGAGGAGACCCAGTACTTC
>TRBJ2-3|few|TRBV3-1/TRBV3-2|NA
CASSGPSTDTQYF
TGTGCCAGCAGCGGGCCTAGCACAGATACGCAGTATTTT
>TRBJ2-2|NA|TRBV2|NA
CASSESRGMSGELFF
TGTGCCAGCAGTGAATCCAGGGGTATGTCCGGGGAGCTGTTTTTT
>TRBJ1-2|NA|TRBV6-5|NA
CASGAVPNYGYTF
TGTGCCAGCGGGGCAGTCCCTAACTATGGCTACACCTTC
>TRBJ2-5|NA|TRBV11-3|NA
CASSPPSETQYF
TGTGCCAGCAGCCCCCCTTCAGAGACCCAGTACTTC
>TRBJ2-7|many|TRBV7-9|NA
CASSLKGGTSPGNEQYF
TGTGCCAGCAGCTTAAAGGGCGGGACCTCCCCAGGAAACGAGCAGTACTTC
>TRBJ1-5|NA|TRBV6-6|TRBD1
CASSYRQGTVYQPQHF
TGTGCCAGCAGTTATCGACAGGGGACGGTGTATCAGCCCCAGCATTTT
>TRBJ2-5|NA|TRBV27|TRBD2
CASSEGGRAEETQYF
TGTGCCAGCAGTGAGGGCGGGAGGGCCGAAGAGACCCAGTACTTC
>TRBJ2-3|NA|TRBV10-1|TRBD2
CASSEASGDTDTQYF
TGCGCCAGCAGTGAGGCTAGCGGGGACACAGATACGCAGTATTTT
>TRBJ2-2|NA|TRBV2|NA
CASITRPANTGELFF
TGTGCCAGCATAACGCGTCCCGCGAACACCGGGGAGCTGTTTTTT
>TRBJ2-7|few|TRBV6-1|TRBD2
CASSEASSGSSEQYF
TGTGCCAGCAGTGAAGCAAGTAGCGGGAGTTCCGAGCAGTACTTC
>TRBJ2-2|NA|TRBV6-5|TRBD2
CASSSSSGSAWELFF
TGTGCCAGCAGCTCCTCTAGCGGGAGCGCGTGGGAGCTGTTTTTT
>TRBJ2-5|NA|TRBV4-1|NA
CASSQEGARRETQYF
TGCGCCAGCAGCCAAGAGGGCGCGAGGAGGGAGACCCAGTACTTC
>TRBJ2-1|NA|TRBV5-6|NA
CASSFTDNEQFF
TGTGCCAGCAGCTTTACTGACAATGAGCAGTTCTTC
>TRBJ2-3|NA|TRBV29-1|TRBD2
CSVGGGLAGTDTQYF
TGCAGCGTTGGGGGGGGACTAGCGGGCACAGATACGCAGTATTTT
>TRBJ1-3|NA|TRBV30|NA
CANSRANTIYF
TGTGCAAATAGCCGGGCAAACACCATATATTTT
>TRBJ1-1|NA|TRBV11-3|NA
CASSFLGRTEAFF
TGTGCCAGCAGCTTCCTCGGGAGAACTGAAGCTTTCTTT
>TRBJ1-1|NA|TRBV27|NA
CASSFQLDTEAFF
TGTGCCAGCAGTTTCCAACTTGACACTGAAGCTTTCTTT
>TRBJ2-7|once|TRBV7-9|TRBD1
CASGTGNREQYF
TGTGCCAGTGGGACAGGGAACCGCGAGCAGTACTTC
>TRBJ2-5|NA|TRBV6-4|NA
CASLFMGRRGQETQYF
TGTGCCAGCCTATTCATGGGGAGGAGGGGCCAAGAGACCCAGTACTTC
>TRBJ2-3|NA|TRBV2|NA
CASITGTDTQYF
TGTGCCAGCATCACTGGTACAGATACGCAGTATTTT
>TRBJ2-1|NA|TRBV19|TRBD2
CASSPTSGRYNEQFF
TGTGCCAGTAGCCCCACTAGCGGGAGGTACAATGAGCAGTTCTTC
>TRBJ1-5|NA|TRBV24-1|NA
CATSDLNGQPQHF
TGTGCCACCAGTGATTTGAATGGTCAGCCCCAGCATTTT
>TRBJ2-3|few|TRBV6-2/TRBV6-3|NA
CASSYSGTTQYF
TGTGCCAGCAGTTACTCCGGGACTACGCAGTATTTT
>TRBJ2-5|few|TRBV9|NA
CASSVASRETQYF
TGTGCCAGCAGCGTAGCTAGCCGGGAGACCCAGTACTTC
>TRBJ2-1|NA|TRBV5-4|TRBD2
CASSPGLSSYNEQFF
TGTGCCAGCAGCCCGGGACTAAGCTCCTACAATGAGCAGTTCTTC